This TCR beta chain derives from a study of cytomegalovirus exposure and HLA in healthy donors. Germline V gene data show CDR1 as SQVTM and CDR2 as ANQGSEA. The CDR3 consists of 13 residues. The J segment lost 5 bases and the V segment lost 7 bases, leaving 10 bases of the junction unmatched. Use of 60 Vbeta and 13 Jbeta primers characterized the PCR. Method: immunoSEQ multiplex PCR; TCRdb's copy keeps in-frame clones and lacks some. The sample has 100,000 or so clones, roughly 84% seen once; the top ten hold 2.1%. V and J are TRBV29-1 and TRBJ1-1; 7 positions match TRBD1. The material sequenced was PBMCs. This clonotype was obtained from a man aged 18 to 29 in good health and CMV-seronegative. CDR3 in amino acids: CSARQGSKTEAFF. CDR3 coding DNA: TGCAGCGCAAGACAGGGTTCAAAAACTGAAGCTTTCTTT.